A selection of T cell receptor beta chains follows, all from one sample in a study of blood T cell repertoires in COVID-19. Method: immunoSEQ multiplex PCR; TCRdb's copy keeps in-frame clones and lacks some. The table lists under 200,000 clones, around 80% of them singletons. Material for sequencing was peripheral blood. The receptors derive from a man aged 65 to 79 with active or convalescent COVID-19. CDR3s include the opening cysteine and the closing phenylalanine or tryptophan. Each record gives: CDR3 protein, CDR3 DNA, clone size, J gene, CDR3 length, V gene, D gene. A D gene is named only where the DNA matches it firmly. Size is stated for part of the rows, as once, few or many counts, or as a class when the clone is expanded.

CASSGTRENEQFF,TGTGCCAGCTCCGGGACTAGGGAAAATGAGCAGTTCTTC,.,TRBJ2-1,13,TRBV9,TRBD2
CASTQGQENEKLFF,TGTGCCAGCACCCAAGGACAGGAGAATGAAAAACTGTTTTTT,.,TRBJ1-4,14,TRBV28,TRBD1
CASFPGLQETQYF,TGTGCCAGCTTTCCGGGACTCCAAGAGACCCAGTACTTC,.,TRBJ2-5,13,TRBV5-8,.
CASSSRLAGYAETQYF,TGTGCCAGCAGCTCCAGACTAGCGGGGTATGCGGAGACCCAGTACTTC,.,TRBJ2-5,16,TRBV5-5,TRBD2
CASSGTVSNYGYTF,TGTGCCAGTAGTGGGACAGTATCTAACTATGGCTACACCTTC,.,TRBJ1-2,14,TRBV19,TRBD1
CASSFYGNTEAFF,TGCGCCAGCAGCTTCTACGGGAACACTGAAGCTTTCTTT,few,TRBJ1-1,13,TRBV5-1,.
CASSPTSGYTDTQYF,TGTGCCAGCAGCCCGACTAGCGGATACACAGATACGCAGTATTTT,.,TRBJ2-3,15,TRBV7-2,TRBD2
CASSRTSGSSYEQYF,TGTGCCAGCAGCCGGACTAGCGGGAGCTCCTACGAGCAGTACTTC,.,TRBJ2-7,15,TRBV11-3,TRBD2
CASSLIGGLETQYF,TGTGCCAGCAGCTTGATAGGGGGCCTTGAGACCCAGTACTTC,.,TRBJ2-5,14,TRBV5-8,TRBD1
CASSEYRGNTEAFF,TGTGCCAGCAGTGAATACAGGGGGAACACTGAAGCTTTCTTT,.,TRBJ1-1,14,TRBV2,TRBD1
CASSRQGDTEAFF,TGTGCCAGTAGTAGACAGGGGGACACTGAAGCTTTCTTT,.,TRBJ1-1,13,TRBV19,TRBD1
CASSIRTGSTGELFF,TGTGCCAGTAGTATTCGGACAGGATCTACCGGGGAGCTGTTTTTT,few,TRBJ2-2,15,TRBV19,TRBD1
CASSRAFGNTIYF,TGTGCCAGCAGTCGAGCATTCGGAAACACCATATATTTT,few,TRBJ1-3,13,TRBV6-5,.
CASSHLPPSGNRQDTQYF,TGCGCCAGCAGCCATTTACCTCCTAGCGGGAACCGGCAAGATACGCAGTATTTT,.,TRBJ2-3,18,TRBV4-3,TRBD2
CASSLVLRDSYYNEQFF,TGCGCCAGCAGCTTGGTTCTCCGGGACAGCTATTACAATGAGCAGTTCTTC,.,TRBJ2-1,17,TRBV5-1,TRBD1
CASSVNRVNEETQYF,TGTGCCAGCAGTGTAAACAGGGTAAACGAAGAGACCCAGTACTTC,.,TRBJ2-5,15,TRBV2,.
CASSPQRPGEGEAFF,TGTGCCAGCAGCCCTCAACGTCCCGGGGAGGGTGAAGCTTTCTTT,once,TRBJ1-1,15,TRBV7-9,.
CSVEDAAGRGTDGYTF,TGCAGCGTTGAAGATGCTGCCGGGAGGGGTACTGATGGCTACACCTTC,.,TRBJ1-2,16,TRBV29-1,.
CASSQGTANTEAFF,TGTGCCAGCAGCCAAGGGACAGCGAACACTGAAGCTTTCTTT,many,TRBJ1-1,14,TRBV3-1/TRBV3-2,.
CASTSGSNTGELFF,TGTGCCAGTACCAGCGGGAGTAACACCGGGGAGCTGTTTTTT,.,TRBJ2-2,14,TRBV21-1,.
CASSFRGGSYEQYF,TGTGCCAGCAGCTTTAGGGGGGGTAGCTACGAGCAGTACTTC,.,TRBJ2-7,14,TRBV5-8,.
CASILLAGVTYNEQFF,TGCGCCAGCATTCTCCTAGCGGGAGTCACCTACAATGAGCAGTTCTTC,.,TRBJ2-1,16,TRBV10-1,TRBD2
CASSLGLSSGNTIYF,TGTGCCAGCAGTCTCGGACTCAGCTCTGGAAACACCATATATTTT,.,TRBJ1-3,15,TRBV6-5,.
CASRDRGYGYGYTF,TGTGCCAGCCGGGACAGGGGTTATGGCTATGGCTACACCTTC,.,TRBJ1-2,14,TRBV6-5,TRBD1
CASSVDSMNTEAFF,TGTGCCAGCAGTGTAGACAGTATGAACACTGAAGCTTTCTTT,.,TRBJ1-1,14,TRBV2,.
CASSLAGLAREETQYF,TGTGCCAGCAGCTTGGCCGGACTAGCGAGGGAGGAGACCCAGTACTTC,.,TRBJ2-5,16,TRBV5-4,TRBD2
CASSPGTENTGELFF,TGCGCCAGCAGCCCCGGGACAGAGAACACCGGGGAGCTGTTTTTT,.,TRBJ2-2,15,TRBV5-1,TRBD1
CASSSGQGDYGYTF,TGTGCCAGCAGCTCTGGACAGGGTGACTATGGCTACACCTTC,.,TRBJ1-2,14,TRBV5-6,TRBD1
CASKSSETQYF,TGTGCCAGCAAGAGTTCGGAGACCCAGTACTTC,.,TRBJ2-5,11,TRBV2,.
CASSLRGTGLTDTQYF,TGTGCCAGCAGCTTACGAGGGACAGGCCTCACAGATACGCAGTATTTT,.,TRBJ2-3,16,TRBV7-9,TRBD1
CASSPSLQGANTGELFF,TGTGCCAGCAGCCCCTCGCTACAGGGGGCGAACACCGGGGAGCTGTTTTTT,few,TRBJ2-2,17,TRBV7-9,TRBD1
CAAGQSFYGYTF,TGTGCTGCGGGACAGTCCTTCTATGGCTACACCTTC,few,TRBJ1-2,12,TRBV30,TRBD1
CASSSVLAGTEAFF,TGCGCCAGCAGCTCCGTTTTGGCGGGCACTGAAGCTTTCTTT,.,TRBJ1-1,14,TRBV5-1,.
CASRASGSNTYNEQFF,TGTGCCAGCAGGGCTAGCGGGAGTAATACCTACAATGAGCAGTTCTTC,.,TRBJ2-1,16,TRBV28,TRBD2
CASSGAAGANVLTF,TGTGCCAGCAGTGGGGCAGCTGGGGCCAACGTCCTGACTTTC,.,TRBJ2-6,14,TRBV2,.
CATSRGTSGGEQFF,TGTGCCACCAGCAGAGGGACTAGCGGGGGTGAGCAGTTCTTC,once,TRBJ2-1,14,TRBV15,TRBD2
CASSQGPGGAFF,TGCGCCAGCAGCCAAGGACCGGGGGGAGCTTTCTTT,.,TRBJ1-1,12,TRBV4-3,.
CASRRQTTGGHEQYF,TGTGCCAGCAGACGACAGACCACCGGGGGGCACGAGCAGTACTTC,once,TRBJ2-7,15,TRBV6-5,.
CASRNRDRGPAFF,TGCGCCAGCAGGAACCGGGACAGGGGGCCGGCTTTCTTT,.,TRBJ1-1,13,TRBV5-1,TRBD1
CAWRLGTPGTEAFF,TGTGCCTGGAGATTAGGAACCCCGGGAACTGAAGCTTTCTTT,.,TRBJ1-1,14,TRBV30,.
CASSLVSDRGRAGELFF,TGTGCCAGCAGCCTTGTGTCGGACAGGGGGCGCGCCGGGGAGCTGTTTTTT,once,TRBJ2-2,17,TRBV13,TRBD1
CSAHQTGMAFF,TGCAGTGCTCACCAGACAGGAATGGCTTTCTTT,.,TRBJ1-1,11,TRBV20-1,.
CASSYGTSGYEQYF,TGTGCCAGCAGCTATGGGACTAGCGGCTACGAGCAGTACTTC,.,TRBJ2-7,14,TRBV7-9,TRBD2
CASSLTDSLTTEAFF,TGCGCCAGCAGCTTGACCGACAGCCTGACTACTGAAGCTTTCTTT,once,TRBJ1-1,15,TRBV5-1,.
CASSTGQLNQPQHF,TGTGCCAGCAGCACGGGACAGCTGAATCAGCCCCAGCATTTT,.,TRBJ1-5,14,TRBV3-1/TRBV3-2,TRBD1
CASSLAPGTVLFGNTIYF,TGTGCCAGCAGCTTGGCCCCCGGGACAGTCTTGTTTGGAAACACCATATATTTT,.,TRBJ1-3,18,TRBV5-4,TRBD1
CASNQLAPSGKKTQYF,TGTGCCAGCAACCAATTAGCCCCTAGCGGGAAGAAGACCCAGTACTTC,.,TRBJ2-5,16,TRBV7-9,TRBD2
CASTSGGAGNTIYF,TGTGCCAGCACCTCGGGGGGCGCTGGAAACACCATATATTTT,.,TRBJ1-3,14,TRBV2,.
CASSTGTRIAQETQYF,TGTGCCAGCAGCACCGGGACACGGATCGCTCAAGAGACCCAGTACTTC,.,TRBJ2-5,16,TRBV5-4,.
CASTSAGESGELFF,TGCGCCAGCACCTCAGCGGGGGAGAGCGGGGAGCTGTTTTTT,once,TRBJ2-2,14,TRBV10-1,TRBD2
CASSMTGSNYGYTF,TGTGCCAGCAGCATGACAGGTTCTAACTATGGCTACACCTTC,.,TRBJ1-2,14,TRBV7-2,.
CASSLEGVWDFYEQYF,TGTGCCAGCAGCTTAGAAGGGGTCTGGGACTTCTACGAGCAGTACTTC,.,TRBJ2-7,16,TRBV7-7,.
CASSELENTEAFF,TGTGCCAGCAGTGAATTAGAGAACACTGAAGCTTTCTTT,.,TRBJ1-1,13,TRBV2,.
CASSYARVAKNIQYF,TGTGCCAGCAGTTATGCGCGGGTAGCCAAAAACATTCAGTACTTC,.,TRBJ2-4,15,TRBV6-2/TRBV6-3,.
CASRTESNQPQHF,TGCGCCAGCAGGACAGAAAGCAATCAGCCCCAGCATTTT,once,TRBJ1-5,13,TRBV10-1,.
CASSSGQPPNGYTF,TGTGCCAGCAGTTCGGGACAGCCCCCCAATGGCTACACCTTC,.,TRBJ1-2,14,TRBV28,TRBD1
CASTPGASGHYEQYF,TGTGCCAGCACCCCCGGGGCTAGCGGACACTACGAGCAGTACTTC,.,TRBJ2-7,15,TRBV9,TRBD2